The T cell receptor (beta chain) described here comes from a study of T cells in Graves' hyperthyroidism and ophthalmopathy. Study information: The blood sample was taken at first diagnosis, before treatment began. General study points: The model anticipated ophthalmopathy a median around six months pre-onset. Among clonotypes expanded in thyroid above 0.001, most were also found in blood.

RNA transcripts yielded amplified TCR beta CDR3 regions. An initial round of RT-PCR targeting the TCR CDR3 relied on the HTBI primer set. Via MiXCR, TCRdb re-called the multiplex PCR reads, giving one row per CDR3 protein. The data show approximately 530,000 distinct CDR3 sequences, with 15% to 20% seen just once and approximately 50% held by the top ten. This clonotype turned up a few times. What it recognizes is unknown. Investigators excluded patients with uncontrolled infection, other autoimmune disease, pregnancy or lactation. CDR3 size: 13 residues. Looked up from germline, CDR1 is KGHSY and CDR2 is FQNENV. V shed 5 bases and J shed 3 bases, with 10 bases lying between them.

The chain links TRBV16 to TRBJ1-2; perhaps TRBD1 as D (6 bases). What was sequenced was blood. This TCR was sampled from a man aged 40-55 years with Graves' ophthalmopathy. CDR3 protein: CASSRGDDYGYTF. The CDR3 nucleotides read TGTGCCAGCAGCAGGGGGGATGACTATGGCTACACCTTC.